Below, 8 T cell receptor beta chains from the same sample are listed, as sequenced in a study of blood T cell repertoires in COVID-19. The method was immunoSEQ multiplex PCR; TCRdb's version includes in-frame clones alone and lacks a portion of them. The repertoire holds some 150,000 clones, with just over 85% as singletons. Sample: peripheral blood. Receptor source: a woman aged 55-70 years with acute or convalescent COVID-19.

The chain recombines TRBV5-1 with TRBJ1-4; TRBD1 matches at 8 bases. V was pared by 0 bases and J by 13 bases, with 5 bases of the junction left unmatched. Per the germline V gene, CDR1 is SGHRS and CDR2 is YFSETQ. CDR3 length equals 13 residues. The CDR3 DNA follows: TGCGCCAGCAGCTTGGGGACAGGGCGTGGACTGTTTTTT. This translates into CASSLGTGRGLFF. The variable domain in full, with the rest retrieved from reference TRBV5-1 and TRBJ1-4, is KAGVTQTPRYLIKTRGQQVTLSCSPISGHRSVSWYQQTPGQGLQFLFEYFSETQRNKGNFPGRFSGRQFSNSRSEMNVSTLELGDSALYLCASSLGTGRGLFFGSGTQLSVL.

V usage is TRBV5-8 and J usage is TRBJ2-7; tentative D call: TRBD2 (7 bases). The CDR3 consists of 14 residues. Germline loops: CDR1 SGHTS, CDR2 YDEGEE. Deletions cut 0 bases from V and 5 bases from J, with 12 bases between. The CDR3 loop is CASSLGGGSNEQYF. For the CDR3, the DNA is TGTGCCAGCAGCTTGGGGGGGGGCTCGAACGAGCAGTACTTC. The entire variable domain, with the rest obtained from reference TRBV5-8 and TRBJ2-7, is as follows: EAGVTQSPTHLIKTRGQQATLRCSPISGHTSVYWYQQALGLGLQFLLWYDEGEERNRGNFPPRFSGRQFPNYSSELNVNALELEDSALYLCASSLGGGSNEQYFGPGTRLTVT.

The chain is built from TRBV3-1 (or the pseudogene TRBV3-2) and TRBJ1-2; D is perhaps TRBD1 (6 bases). The germline V gene has CDR1 LGHDT and CDR2 YNNKEL (reference sequence). This CDR3 is built from 13 residues. V dropped 3 bases and J dropped 8 bases, with 13 bases sitting between them. DNA for the CDR3: TGTGCCAGCAGCCATGAGGGACAAGCCGGCTACACCTTC. It yields the protein CASSHEGQAGYTF.

This chain joins TRBV24-1 and TRBJ2-7, with 8 bases aligning to TRBD1. This CDR3 region has 12 residues. V shed 9 bases and J 5 bases; nucleotides not matched to a gene: 5. Germline values: CDR1 KGHDR, CDR2 SFDVKD. CDR3 protein: CATATGVNEQYF. The CDR3 bases are TGTGCCACCGCGACAGGGGTTAACGAGCAGTACTTC.

V gene TRBV4-1 combines with J gene TRBJ2-7, with 11 nucleotides matching TRBD1. From germline, CDR1 is MGHRA and CDR2 YSYEKL. The CDR3 extends over 15 amino acids. V was clipped by 6 bases and J by 5 bases; unmatched bases: 9. CDR3 DNA sequence: TGCGCCAGCAGACCTACCGGGACAGGGGGAAACGAGCAGTACTTC. Amino acid sequence: CASRPTGTGGNEQYF.

The chain recombines TRBV3-1 (or the pseudogene TRBV3-2) with TRBJ2-5, with 9 bases matching TRBD2. The length of the CDR3 is 14 residues. Germline lookup yields CDR1 LGHDT and CDR2 YNNKEL (reference sequence). Trimming removed 4 bases from V and 5 bases from J; junction bases left unmatched: 5. The chain's CDR3 is CASSRPAGGETQYF. The CDR3, as DNA: TGTGCCAGCAGCCGGCCTGCGGGGGGGGAGACCCAGTACTTC.

In DNA, the CDR3 is TGTGCCAGCAGGCGGTGGTCGACTGAAGCTTTCTTT. It specifies CASRRWSTEAFF. V is TRBV27 and J is TRBJ1-1, with D uncertain. The germline CDR1 and CDR2 sequences are MNHEY and SMNVEV (reference sequence). The CDR3 is 12 amino acids. Deletions cut 6 bases from V and 5 bases from J, with 10 bases between.

V is TRBV5-1 and J is TRBJ1-6; 7 bases are a match to TRBD1. The CDR3 length is 15 residues. Per germline, CDR1 SGHRS and CDR2 YFSETQ. V shed 4 bases, J shed 7 bases, and the junction held 8 bases outside the gene matches. The CDR3 spells CASSPGTVLNSPLHF. CDR3 nucleotide sequence: TGCGCCAGCAGCCCTGGGACAGTTCTAAATTCACCCCTCCACTTT.